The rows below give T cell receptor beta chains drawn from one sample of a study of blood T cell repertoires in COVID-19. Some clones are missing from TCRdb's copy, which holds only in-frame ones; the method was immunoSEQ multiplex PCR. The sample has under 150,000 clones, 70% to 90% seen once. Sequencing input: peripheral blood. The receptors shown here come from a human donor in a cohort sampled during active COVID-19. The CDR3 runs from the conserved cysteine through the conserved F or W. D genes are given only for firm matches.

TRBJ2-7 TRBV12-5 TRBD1 TGTGCTAGTGGTTACGGGACAGCTCCCTACGAGCAGTACTTC CASGYGTAPYEQYF
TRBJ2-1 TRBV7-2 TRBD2 TGTGCCAGCAGCTTAACCTGGCGGGGGGCTGGGGGTGAGCAGTTCTTC CASSLTWRGAGGEQFF
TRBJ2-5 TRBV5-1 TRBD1 TGCGCCAGCAGCTTCCGATGGGGACAGGGCTTCCAAGAGACCCAGTACTTC CASSFRWGQGFQETQYF
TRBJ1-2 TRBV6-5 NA TGTGCCAGCAACACGGGGTTCTATGGCTACACCTTC CASNTGFYGYTF
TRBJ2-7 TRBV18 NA TGTGCCAGCTCACCGGCGGGGAGGAGCTCCTACGAGCAGTACTTC CASSPAGRSSYEQYF
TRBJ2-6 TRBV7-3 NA TGTGCCAGCAGCCCCTTCTCTGGGGCCAACGTCCTGACTTTC CASSPFSGANVLTF
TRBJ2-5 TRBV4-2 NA TGTGCCAGCAGCCTAGGGACTCGACAAGAGACCCAGTACTTC CASSLGTRQETQYF
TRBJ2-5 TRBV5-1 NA TGCGCCAGCAGCCCGGACAACCAAGAGACCCAGTACTTC CASSPDNQETQYF
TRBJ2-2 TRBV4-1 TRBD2 TGCGCCAGCAGCCGACAATGGGGGCCGCGGGGGGCGAACACCGGGGAGCTGTTTTTT CASSRQWGPRGANTGELFF
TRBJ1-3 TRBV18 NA TGTGCCAGCTCACCAGGGCCGCTAAACACCATATATTTT CASSPGPLNTIYF